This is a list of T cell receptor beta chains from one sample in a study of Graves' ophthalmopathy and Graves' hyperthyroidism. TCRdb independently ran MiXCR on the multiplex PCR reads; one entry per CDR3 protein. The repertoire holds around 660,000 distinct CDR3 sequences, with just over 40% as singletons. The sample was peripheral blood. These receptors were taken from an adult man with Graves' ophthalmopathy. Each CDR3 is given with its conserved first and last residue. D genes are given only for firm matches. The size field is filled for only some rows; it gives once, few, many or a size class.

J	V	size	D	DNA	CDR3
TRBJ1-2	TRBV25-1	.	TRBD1	TGTGCTAGAGATTTGCGGGACAGCTATGGCTACACCTTC	CARDLRDSYGYTF
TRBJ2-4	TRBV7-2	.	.	TGTGCCAGCCAGGGTGCCAAAAACATTCAGTACTTC	CASQGAKNIQYF
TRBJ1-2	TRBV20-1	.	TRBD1	TGCAGTGCTAGAGAAGGGGGCGGAGGCTACACCTTC	CSAREGGGGYTF
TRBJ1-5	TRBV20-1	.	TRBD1	TGCAGTGCTAGACGCCCTACGGGACAGGGTAGAGGCGAGCATTTT	CSARRPTGQGRGEHF
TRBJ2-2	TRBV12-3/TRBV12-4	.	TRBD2	TGTGCCAGCAGTCACTCCTGGACTAGCGGGGGAAACACCGGGGAGCTGTTTTTT	CASSHSWTSGGNTGELFF
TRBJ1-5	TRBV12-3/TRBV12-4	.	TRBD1	TGTGCCAGCAGTTTGGGACAGGGGTTTCATCAGCCCCAGCATTTT	CASSLGQGFHQPQHF
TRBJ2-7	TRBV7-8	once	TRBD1	TGTGCCAGCAGCTTAGCGCTTAGGACAGGGTCCTACGAGCAGTACTTC	CASSLALRTGSYEQYF
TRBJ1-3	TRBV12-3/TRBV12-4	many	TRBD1	TGTGCCAGCAGTTTCGTGACAGGGGGAAACACCATATATTTT	CASSFVTGGNTIYF
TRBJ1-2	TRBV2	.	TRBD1	TGTGCCAGCACGCAGGGGGCTGGCTACACCTTC	CASTQGAGYTF
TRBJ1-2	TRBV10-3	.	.	TGTGCCTTAGGAGGAGCGGGGTTAGGAAACTATGGCTACACCTTC	CALGGAGLGNYGYTF
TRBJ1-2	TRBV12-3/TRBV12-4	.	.	TGTGCCAGCAGCACAGGTCCGTATGGCTACATCTTC	CASSTGPYGYIF
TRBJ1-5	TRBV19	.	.	TGTGCCAGTAGTATCTCCAGCAGCAATCAGCCCCAGCATTTT	CASSISSSNQPQHF
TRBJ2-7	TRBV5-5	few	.	TGTGCCAGCAGCTTGGTGGGGGAGGCCCTATACGAGCAGTACTTC	CASSLVGEALYEQYF
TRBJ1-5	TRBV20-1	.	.	TGCAGTGCTAGAGATACTGGGGTTATCAATCAGCCCCAGCATTTT	CSARDTGVINQPQHF
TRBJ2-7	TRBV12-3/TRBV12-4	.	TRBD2	TGTGCCAGCAGCCCATCTAGCGGGATCGACTACGAGCAGTACTTC	CASSPSSGIDYEQYF
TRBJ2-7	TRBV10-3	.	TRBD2	TGTGCCATCACCAGCCTAGCGGGAGGGCCTTACGAGCAGTACTTC	CAITSLAGGPYEQYF
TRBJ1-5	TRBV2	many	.	TGTGCCAGCAGTCTCCAGGGGACCCACAATCAGCCCCAGCATTTT	CASSLQGTHNQPQHF
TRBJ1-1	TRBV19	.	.	TGTGCCAGTGGCACGAATGGACCTGAAGCTCTCTTT	CASGTNGPEALF
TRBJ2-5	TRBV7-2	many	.	TGTGCCAGCAGCTTAGCAGGACACCGGGAGACCCAGTACTTC	CASSLAGHRETQYF